The rows below give T cell receptor beta chains drawn from one sample of a study of shared clonotypes between healthy human individuals. TCRdb's copy holds only in-frame clones and misses some; the assay was immunoSEQ multiplex PCR. The profile shows about 1,900,000 clones, about 95% of them singletons. Sequenced: naive CD8+ T cells sorted from blood. These receptors were obtained from a man younger than 30 in good health. Each CDR3 is given with its conserved first and last residue. A D gene is named only where the DNA matches it firmly. The size of a clone is reported for some rows only, either as once, few or many, or as a class for expanded clones.

D	V	size	J	DNA	CDR3
TRBD2	TRBV2	.	TRBJ2-1	TGTGCCAGCAGTCCCCTAGCGGGGGGGAACAATGAGCAGTTCTTC	CASSPLAGGNNEQFF
.	TRBV7-8	once	TRBJ1-4	TGTGCCAGCAGCTTACCCCCGACGCAGGAAAAACTGTTTTTT	CASSLPPTQEKLFF
.	TRBV10-3	.	TRBJ2-7	TGTGCCATCAGTGAGGCGAGACACGGGACCTACGAGCAGTACTTC	CAISEARHGTYEQYF
.	TRBV11-3	.	TRBJ2-7	TGTGCCAGCAGCCACGGGTGGGAGCAGTACTTC	CASSHGWEQYF
.	TRBV30	.	TRBJ2-5	TGTGCCTGGAGTATGTCCCCTTTTGACAGATCCGGTAAAGAGACCCAGTACTTC	CAWSMSPFDRSGKETQYF
TRBD1	TRBV30	.	TRBJ1-1	TGTGCCTGGAGTGAAGGGACAGAGAACACTGAAGCTTTCTTT	CAWSEGTENTEAFF
TRBD2	TRBV5-1	.	TRBJ2-7	TGCGCCAGCAGCTTGGGACTAGCGGACGAGCAGTACTTC	CASSLGLADEQYF
TRBD2	TRBV5-6	.	TRBJ2-7	TGTGCCAGCAGCTTGGGGCTGGGAGGGTGGGAGCAGTACTTC	CASSLGLGGWEQYF
TRBD1	TRBV11-2	.	TRBJ2-7	TGTGCCAGCAGCTGGGACAGGTCAGAGCAGTACTTC	CASSWDRSEQYF
.	TRBV27	.	TRBJ2-7	TGTGCCAGCGCGACCGGCGAGCAGTACTTC	CASATGEQYF
TRBD1	TRBV5-1	few	TRBJ2-7	TGCGCCAGCAGTTACCCGGGACAGTCCTCCTACGAGCAGTACTTC	CASSYPGQSSYEQYF
.	TRBV13	.	TRBJ2-7	TGTGCCAGCAGCTTAGGGCAAAGCTACGAGCAGTACTTC	CASSLGQSYEQYF
.	TRBV10-2	.	TRBJ2-7	TGCGCCAGCAGTGAGTCCGCGGCGGCTTTTACCTACGAGCAGTACTTC	CASSESAAAFTYEQYF
.	TRBV5-1	.	TRBJ2-5	TGCGCCAGCAGCTTGGTAGGCAGCACCGGAGAGACCCAGTACTTC	CASSLVGSTGETQYF
TRBD2	TRBV4-1	.	TRBJ2-7	TGCGCCAGCAGCCAGGACGGACTAGCGGGAGCGTCCTACGAGCAGTACTTC	CASSQDGLAGASYEQYF
.	TRBV9	.	TRBJ2-1	TGTGCCAGCAGCGCGCCCCGCAGTAACAATGAGCAGTTCTTC	CASSAPRSNNEQFF
.	TRBV28	.	TRBJ1-4	TGTGCCAGCAGATACTCTACAGATAATGAAAAACTGTTTTTT	CASRYSTDNEKLFF
.	TRBV27	.	TRBJ1-2	TGTGCCAGCAGTTTATTTCCCGGCGGCACGGACTATGGCTACACCTTC	CASSLFPGGTDYGYTF
.	TRBV4-3	.	TRBJ2-7	TGCGCCAGCAGCCAAGATTGGGGGTCCTACGAGCAGTACTTC	CASSQDWGSYEQYF
.	TRBV27	.	TRBJ2-3	TGTGCCAGCAGTCCGCACTCGCGGGGACTCACAGATACGCAGTATTTT	CASSPHSRGLTDTQYF
.	TRBV6-8	.	TRBJ1-5	TGTGCCACCGGGGGTTGGCCTAGCAATCAGCCCCAGCATTTT	CATGGWPSNQPQHF
.	TRBV7-6	.	TRBJ1-1	TGTGCCAGCAGCCCTTTTGGGTTCCTGAACACTGAAGCTTTCTTT	CASSPFGFLNTEAFF
TRBD2	TRBV5-4	.	TRBJ2-7	TGTGCCAGCAGCTTGGCCGGCGCGGGGGTTCGGGAGCAGTACTTC	CASSLAGAGVREQYF
.	TRBV6-5	.	TRBJ1-2	TGTGCCAGCAGTTACTCAGAGACAGTCTATGGCTACACCTTC	CASSYSETVYGYTF
.	TRBV28	.	TRBJ2-7	TGTGCCAGCAGTTTATTCGAGGGTTTCTCCTACGAGCAGTACTTC	CASSLFEGFSYEQYF
.	TRBV18	.	TRBJ2-7	TGTGCCAGCTCACCTACGTGGGGCGCGACATCCTACGAGCAGTACTTC	CASSPTWGATSYEQYF
.	TRBV7-9	.	TRBJ1-1	TGTGCCAGCAGCTTAGGTCAATGGACATCTTACATGAACACTGAAGCTTTCTTT	CASSLGQWTSYMNTEAFF
.	TRBV18	.	TRBJ2-6	TGTGCCAGCTCACACGAACCTTACTCTGGGGCCAACGTCCTGACTTTC	CASSHEPYSGANVLTF
.	TRBV27	.	TRBJ2-2	TGTGCCAGCAGTTTGGTTGGTGGGGAGCTGTTTTTT	CASSLVGGELFF
.	TRBV6-5	.	TRBJ1-1	TGTGCCAGCAGTTGGGGGGCCCTGGGGACTGAAGCTTTCTTT	CASSWGALGTEAFF
.	TRBV5-1	once	TRBJ2-7	TGCGCCAGCAGCTTGGGTCTATACTACGAGCAGTACTTC	CASSLGLYYEQYF
.	TRBV5-6	.	TRBJ2-2	TGTGCCAGCAGCTTACCTCCGGCAGGTGGCGGGGAGCTGTTTTTT	CASSLPPAGGGELFF
.	TRBV2	.	TRBJ2-7	TGTGCCAGCAGTGAAACTTTGGGGGCCTACGAGCAGTACTTC	CASSETLGAYEQYF
.	TRBV4-1	many	TRBJ2-7	TGCGCCAGCAGCCAGGTACTAAGTACCTACGAGCAGTACTTC	CASSQVLSTYEQYF
TRBD2	TRBV28	.	TRBJ2-3	TGTGCCAGCAGTTCAGAGCGGGGGACCCTCACAGATACGCAGTATTTT	CASSSERGTLTDTQYF
.	TRBV13	.	TRBJ2-1	TGTGCCAGCAGCTTCTCTCTCGATCTCTTCTCCTACAATGAGCAGTTCTTC	CASSFSLDLFSYNEQFF
TRBD1	TRBV30	.	TRBJ2-7	TGTGCCTGGAGTGCCTCTGGACAGGGGCTCTACGGGCAGTACTTC	CAWSASGQGLYGQYF
.	TRBV5-1	.	TRBJ1-1	TGCGCCAGCAGCTTAACCGGGGACTTGGGAGGGATCACTGAAGCTTTCTTT	CASSLTGDLGGITEAFF
TRBD2	TRBV10-3	.	TRBJ2-7	TGTGCCATCTTTGGGGGGGGGACTAGCGGACCAAAGGGAGCCTACGAGCAGTACTTC	CAIFGGGTSGPKGAYEQYF
TRBD2	TRBV13	.	TRBJ2-7	TGTGCCAGCAGCTTAGAGCGGGGCTACGAGCAGTACTTC	CASSLERGYEQYF
.	TRBV6-1	.	TRBJ2-3	TGTGCCAGCAGTGAAGGGAGGTGGGGGGTCAGCACAGATACGCAGTATTTT	CASSEGRWGVSTDTQYF